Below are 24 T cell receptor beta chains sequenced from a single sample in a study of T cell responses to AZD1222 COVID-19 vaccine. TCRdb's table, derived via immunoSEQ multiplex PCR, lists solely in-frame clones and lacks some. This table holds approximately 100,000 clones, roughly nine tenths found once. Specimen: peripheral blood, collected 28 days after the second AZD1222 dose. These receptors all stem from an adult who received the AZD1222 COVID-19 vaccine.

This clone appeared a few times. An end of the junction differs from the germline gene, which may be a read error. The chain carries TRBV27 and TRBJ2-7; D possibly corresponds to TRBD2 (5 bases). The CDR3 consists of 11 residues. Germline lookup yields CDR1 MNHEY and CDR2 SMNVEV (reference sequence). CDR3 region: CASSFDRGGDF. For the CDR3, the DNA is TGTGCCAGCAGTTTTGATCGGGGTGGGGACTTC.

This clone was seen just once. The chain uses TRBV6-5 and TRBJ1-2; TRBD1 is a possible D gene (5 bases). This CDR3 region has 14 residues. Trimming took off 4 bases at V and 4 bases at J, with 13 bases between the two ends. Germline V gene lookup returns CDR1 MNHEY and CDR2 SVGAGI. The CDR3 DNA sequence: TGTGCCAGCAGTTCCGGGAAGGGGCGCTATGGCTACACCTTC. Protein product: CASSSGKGRYGYTF.

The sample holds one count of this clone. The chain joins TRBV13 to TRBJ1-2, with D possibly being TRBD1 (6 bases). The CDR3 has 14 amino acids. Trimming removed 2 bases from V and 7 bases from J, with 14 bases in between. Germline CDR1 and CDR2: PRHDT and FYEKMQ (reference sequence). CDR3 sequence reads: CASSLNHRVGGYTF. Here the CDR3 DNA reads TGTGCCAGCAGCTTAAACCACAGGGTGGGTGGCTACACCTTC.

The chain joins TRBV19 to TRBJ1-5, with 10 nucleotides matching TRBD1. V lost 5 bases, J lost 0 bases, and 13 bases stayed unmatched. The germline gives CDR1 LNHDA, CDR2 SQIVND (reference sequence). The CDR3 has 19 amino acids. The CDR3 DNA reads TGTGCCAGTAGTTCCTCCGGGACAGGGGTTTTGAGTAGCAATCAGCCCCAGCATTTT. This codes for CASSSSGTGVLSSNQPQHF.

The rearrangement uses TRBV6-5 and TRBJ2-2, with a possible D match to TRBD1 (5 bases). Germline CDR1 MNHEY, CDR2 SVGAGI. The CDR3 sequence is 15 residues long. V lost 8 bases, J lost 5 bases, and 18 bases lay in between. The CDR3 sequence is CASENGRVGTGELFF. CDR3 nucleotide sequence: TGTGCCAGCGAGAACGGCAGGGTGGGGACCGGGGAGCTGTTTTTT.

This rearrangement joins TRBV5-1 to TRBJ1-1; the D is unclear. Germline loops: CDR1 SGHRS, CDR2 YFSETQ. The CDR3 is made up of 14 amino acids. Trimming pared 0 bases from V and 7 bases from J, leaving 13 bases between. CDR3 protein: CASSLAADLGEAFF. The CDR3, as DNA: TGCGCCAGCAGCTTGGCCGCGGATTTGGGTGAAGCTTTCTTT.

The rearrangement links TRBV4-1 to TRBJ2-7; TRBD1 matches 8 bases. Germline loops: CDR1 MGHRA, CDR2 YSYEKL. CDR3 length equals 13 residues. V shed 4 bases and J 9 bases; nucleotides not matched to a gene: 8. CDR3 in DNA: TGCGCCAGCAGCCCTAGCGACAGGGGCGGGCAGTACTTC. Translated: CASSPSDRGGQYF.

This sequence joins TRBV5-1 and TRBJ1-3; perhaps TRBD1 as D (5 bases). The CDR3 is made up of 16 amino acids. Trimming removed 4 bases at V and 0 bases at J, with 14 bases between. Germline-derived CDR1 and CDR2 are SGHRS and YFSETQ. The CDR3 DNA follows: TGCGCCAGCAGCCCAAGACAGCAGAGCTCTGGAAACACCATATATTTT. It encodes CASSPRQQSSGNTIYF.

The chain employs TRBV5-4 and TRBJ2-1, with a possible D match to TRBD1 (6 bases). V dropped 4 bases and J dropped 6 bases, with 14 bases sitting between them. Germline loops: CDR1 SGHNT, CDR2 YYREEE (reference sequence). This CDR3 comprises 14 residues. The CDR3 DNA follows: TGTGCCAGCAGCAAACAGGGAACGGTCAATGAGCAGTTCTTC. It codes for CASSKQGTVNEQFF. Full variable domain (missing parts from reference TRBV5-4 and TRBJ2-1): ETGVTQSPTHLIKTRGQQVTLRCSSQSGHNTVSWYQQALGQGPQFIFQYYREEENGRGNFPPRFSGLQFPNYSSELNVNALELDDSALYLCASSKQGTVNEQFFGPGTRLTVL.

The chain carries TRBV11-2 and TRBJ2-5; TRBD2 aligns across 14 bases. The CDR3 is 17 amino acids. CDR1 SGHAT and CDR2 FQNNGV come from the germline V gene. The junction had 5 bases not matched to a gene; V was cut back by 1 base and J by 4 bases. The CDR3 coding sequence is TGTGCCAGCAGCTTAGGGCGACTAGCGGGGGGGCGAGAGACCCAGTACTTC. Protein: CASSLGRLAGGRETQYF.

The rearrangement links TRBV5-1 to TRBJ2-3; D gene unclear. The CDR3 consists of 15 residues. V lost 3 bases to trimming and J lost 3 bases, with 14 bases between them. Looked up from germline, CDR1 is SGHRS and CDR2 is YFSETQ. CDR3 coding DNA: TGCGCCAGCAGCTCCGTCCTTGGGCGGACAGATACGCAGTATTTT. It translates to CASSSVLGRTDTQYF.

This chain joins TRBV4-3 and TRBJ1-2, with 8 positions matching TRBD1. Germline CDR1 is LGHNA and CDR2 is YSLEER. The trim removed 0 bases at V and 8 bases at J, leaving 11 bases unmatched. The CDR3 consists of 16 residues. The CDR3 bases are TGCGCCAGCAGCCAAGATGCCCCGACAGGGGCGAAGGGCTACACCTTC. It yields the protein CASSQDAPTGAKGYTF.

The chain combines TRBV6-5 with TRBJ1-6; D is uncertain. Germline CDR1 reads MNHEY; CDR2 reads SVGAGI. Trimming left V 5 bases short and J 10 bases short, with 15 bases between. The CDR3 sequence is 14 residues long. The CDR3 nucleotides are TGTGCCAGCAGTCCGGGATCCCCGGGGTCACCCCTCCACTTT. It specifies CASSPGSPGSPLHF.

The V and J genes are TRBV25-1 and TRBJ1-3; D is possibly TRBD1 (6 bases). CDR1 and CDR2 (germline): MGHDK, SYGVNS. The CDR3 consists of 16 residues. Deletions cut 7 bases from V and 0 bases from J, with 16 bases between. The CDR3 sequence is CASTKDSLISGNTIYF. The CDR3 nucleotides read TGTGCCAGCACCAAGGACAGCCTCATCTCTGGAAACACCATATATTTT.

CDR3 coding DNA: TGTGCCAGTAGCACAGGGGAGGCTGGCTACACCTTC. Translated, it gives CASSTGEAGYTF. The chain uses TRBV19 and TRBJ1-2; 7 bases are a match to TRBD1. The ends lost 6 bases at V and 7 bases at J; junction bases unmatched: 5. Germline CDR1 reads LNHDA; CDR2 reads SQIVND (reference sequence). The CDR3 runs 12 residues.

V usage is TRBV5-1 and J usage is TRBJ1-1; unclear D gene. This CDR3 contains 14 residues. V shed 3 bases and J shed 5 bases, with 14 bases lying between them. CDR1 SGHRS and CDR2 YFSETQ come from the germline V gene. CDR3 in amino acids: CASSYDFRGTEAFF. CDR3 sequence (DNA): TGCGCCAGCAGCTACGACTTCAGAGGGACTGAAGCTTTCTTT.

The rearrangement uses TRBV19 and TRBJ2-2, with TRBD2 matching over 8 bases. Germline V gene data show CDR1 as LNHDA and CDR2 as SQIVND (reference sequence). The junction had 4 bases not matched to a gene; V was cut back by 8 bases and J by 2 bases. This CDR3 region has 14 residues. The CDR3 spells CASCTSGNTGELFF. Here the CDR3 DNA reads TGTGCCAGTTGCACTAGCGGCAACACCGGGGAGCTGTTTTTT.

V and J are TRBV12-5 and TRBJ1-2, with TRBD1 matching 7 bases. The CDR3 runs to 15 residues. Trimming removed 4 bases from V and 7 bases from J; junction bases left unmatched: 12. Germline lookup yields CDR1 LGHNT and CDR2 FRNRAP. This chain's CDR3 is CASGSDNTGEGGYTF. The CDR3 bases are TGTGCTAGTGGTTCGGACAATACAGGGGAGGGTGGCTACACCTTC.

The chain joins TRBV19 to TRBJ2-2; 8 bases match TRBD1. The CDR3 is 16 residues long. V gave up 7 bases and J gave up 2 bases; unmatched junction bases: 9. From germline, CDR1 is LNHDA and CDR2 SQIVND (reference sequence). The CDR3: CASTAGGLINTGELFF. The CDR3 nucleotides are TGTGCCAGTACGGCAGGGGGCTTAATTAACACCGGGGAGCTGTTTTTT.

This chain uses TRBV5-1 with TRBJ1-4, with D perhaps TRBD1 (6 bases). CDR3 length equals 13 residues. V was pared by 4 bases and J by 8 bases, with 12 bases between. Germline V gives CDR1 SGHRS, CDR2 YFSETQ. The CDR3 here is CASSPRGVEKLFF. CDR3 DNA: TGCGCCAGCAGCCCAAGGGGGGTAGAAAAACTGTTTTTT.

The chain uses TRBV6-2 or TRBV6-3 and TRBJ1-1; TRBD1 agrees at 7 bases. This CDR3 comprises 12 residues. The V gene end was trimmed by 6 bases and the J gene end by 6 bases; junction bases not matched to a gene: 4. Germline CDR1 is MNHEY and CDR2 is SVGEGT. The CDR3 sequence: CASSPDRAEAFF. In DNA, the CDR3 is TGTGCCAGCAGCCCCGACAGGGCTGAAGCTTTCTTT.

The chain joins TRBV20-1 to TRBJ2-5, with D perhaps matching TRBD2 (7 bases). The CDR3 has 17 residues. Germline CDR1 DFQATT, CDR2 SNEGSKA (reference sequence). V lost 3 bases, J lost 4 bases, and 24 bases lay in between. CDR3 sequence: CSASLGWRGGLGETQYF. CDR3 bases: TGCAGTGCTAGTTTGGGATGGAGGGGGGGACTTGGAGAGACCCAGTACTTC.

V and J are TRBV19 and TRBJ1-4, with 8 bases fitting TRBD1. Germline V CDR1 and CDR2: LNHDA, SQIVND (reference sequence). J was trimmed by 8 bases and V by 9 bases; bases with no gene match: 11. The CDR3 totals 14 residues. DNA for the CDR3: TGTGCCAGCAAAAGACAGGGGTCAGGGGAAAAACTGTTTTTT. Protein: CASKRQGSGEKLFF.

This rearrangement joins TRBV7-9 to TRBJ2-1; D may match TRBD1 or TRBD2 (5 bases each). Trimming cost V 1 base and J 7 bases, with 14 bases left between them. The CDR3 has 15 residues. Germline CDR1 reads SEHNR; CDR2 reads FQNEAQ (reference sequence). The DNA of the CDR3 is TGTGCCAGCAGCTTAGGTGGGGGTCCTGGTAATGAGCAGTTCTTC. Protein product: CASSLGGGPGNEQFF.